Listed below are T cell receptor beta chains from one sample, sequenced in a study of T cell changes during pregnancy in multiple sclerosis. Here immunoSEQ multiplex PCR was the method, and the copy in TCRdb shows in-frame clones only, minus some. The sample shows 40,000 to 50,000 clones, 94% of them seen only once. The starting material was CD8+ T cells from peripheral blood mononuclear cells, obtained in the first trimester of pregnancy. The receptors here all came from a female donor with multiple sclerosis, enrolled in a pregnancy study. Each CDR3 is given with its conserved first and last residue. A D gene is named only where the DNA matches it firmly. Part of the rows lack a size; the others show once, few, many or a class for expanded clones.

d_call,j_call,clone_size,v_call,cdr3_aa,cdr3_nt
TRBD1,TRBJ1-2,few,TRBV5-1,CASNKGAGYGYTF,TGCGCCAGCAACAAGGGGGCCGGCTATGGCTACACCTTC
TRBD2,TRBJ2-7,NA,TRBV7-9,CASSLAGREYEQYF,TGTGCCAGCAGCTTAGCAGGGCGGGAGTACGAGCAGTACTTC
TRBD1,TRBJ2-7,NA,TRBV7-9,CASSEYTGGEQYF,TGTGCCAGCAGCGAATATACAGGGGGCGAGCAGTACTTC
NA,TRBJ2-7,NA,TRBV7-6,CASSLASGTRLNEQYF,TGTGCCAGCAGCTTAGCGTCGGGGACAAGGCTGAACGAGCAGTACTTC
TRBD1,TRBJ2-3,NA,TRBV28,CASSSPPRDRGLTDTQYF,TGTGCCAGCAGTTCTCCCCCTCGAGACAGGGGTCTAACGGATACGCAGTATTTT
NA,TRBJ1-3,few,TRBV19,CASSIASGNTIYF,TGTGCCAGTAGTATAGCATCTGGAAACACCATATATTTT
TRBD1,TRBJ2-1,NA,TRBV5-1,CASRDPGQGASEQFF,TGCGCCAGCAGGGACCCGGGACAGGGGGCCTCTGAGCAGTTCTTC
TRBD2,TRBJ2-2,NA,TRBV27,CASSITGGLTGELFF,TGTGCCAGCAGTATAACGGGGGGGCTAACCGGGGAGCTGTTTTTT
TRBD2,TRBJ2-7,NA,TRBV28,CASSLEGPSGRAYYEQYF,TGTGCCAGCAGTTTAGAGGGCCCTAGCGGGAGGGCCTACTACGAGCAGTACTTC
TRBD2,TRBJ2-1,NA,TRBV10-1,CASSERGGTYNEQFF,TGCGCCAGCAGTGAGCGGGGGGGAACCTACAATGAGCAGTTCTTC
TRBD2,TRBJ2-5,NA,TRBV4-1,CASSHLVAGGEETQYF,TGCGCCAGCAGCCACTTAGTGGCGGGAGGTGAGGAGACCCAGTACTTC